The TCR beta chain under discussion was sequenced for a study of blood T cells in healthy people across ages. On this clonotype: Its antigen is as yet unknown.

They isolated at least 7 million PBMCs from each sample. The CDR3 has 15 amino acids. Trimming at V came to 4 bases and at J to 5 bases, leaving 8 bases not matched to a gene. Study-wide findings and caveats: Older age went with lower TCR beta diversity per million T cells, in a roughly linear way.

Next came a second PCR, run for 7 to 11 cycles, which used a sample-barcoded 5' primer along with a J-beta primer mix. TCRdb re-called the 5' RACE reads through MiXCR, storing one row per CDR3 protein. The top ten hold 23% of the sample, which has around 2 million distinct CDR3 sequences, about 39% seen once. This chain uses TRBV12-3 or TRBV12-4 with TRBJ1-1; 9 bases are a match to TRBD1. Sequenced sample: blood. The source of this sequence is a human donor in good health. CDR3 sequence (DNA): TGTGCCAGCAGTTCGGACGCAGACAGGGGGACTGAAGCTTTCTTT. The encoded protein is CASSSDADRGTEAFF.